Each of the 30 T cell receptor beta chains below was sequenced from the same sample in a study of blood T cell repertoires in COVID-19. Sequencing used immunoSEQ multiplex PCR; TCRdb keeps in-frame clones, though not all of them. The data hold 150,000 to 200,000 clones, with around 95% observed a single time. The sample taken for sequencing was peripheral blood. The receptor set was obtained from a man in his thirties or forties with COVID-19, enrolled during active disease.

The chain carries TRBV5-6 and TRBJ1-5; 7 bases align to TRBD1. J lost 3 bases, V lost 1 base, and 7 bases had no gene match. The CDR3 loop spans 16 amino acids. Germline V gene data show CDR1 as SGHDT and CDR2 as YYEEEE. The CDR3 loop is CASSLMLGTANQPQHF. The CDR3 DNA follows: TGTGCCAGCAGCTTGATGCTGGGGACAGCCAATCAGCCCCAGCATTTT.

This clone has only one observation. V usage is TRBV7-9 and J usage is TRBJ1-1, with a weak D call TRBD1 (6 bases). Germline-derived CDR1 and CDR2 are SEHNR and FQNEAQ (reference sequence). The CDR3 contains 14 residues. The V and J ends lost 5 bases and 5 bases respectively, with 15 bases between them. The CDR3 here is CASSPQQGGTEAFF. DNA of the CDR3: TGTGCCAGCAGCCCTCAACAGGGTGGAACTGAAGCTTTCTTT.

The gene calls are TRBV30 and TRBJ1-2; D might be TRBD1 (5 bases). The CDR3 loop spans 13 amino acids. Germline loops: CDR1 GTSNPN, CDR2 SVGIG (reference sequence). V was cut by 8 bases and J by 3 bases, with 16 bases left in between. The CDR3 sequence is CAKTVPQHYGYTF. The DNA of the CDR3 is TGTGCCAAGACAGTCCCCCAGCACTATGGCTACACCTTC.

CDR3 residues: CAWRPPGTGLHYGYTF. DNA of the CDR3: TGTGCCTGGAGGCCACCCGGGACAGGGCTACACTATGGCTACACCTTC. The rearrangement uses TRBV30 and TRBJ1-2; TRBD1 aligns across 9 bases. Germline V gives CDR1 GTSNPN, CDR2 SVGIG (reference sequence). With 3 bases clipped from V and 3 bases from J, the junction kept 11 bases outside the gene matches. The CDR3 consists of 16 residues.

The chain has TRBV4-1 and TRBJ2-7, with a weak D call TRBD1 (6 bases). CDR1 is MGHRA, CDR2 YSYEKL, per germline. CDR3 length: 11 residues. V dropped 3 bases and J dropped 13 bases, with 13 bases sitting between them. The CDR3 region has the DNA TGCGCCAGCAGCCAGAACAGGGATGTTTACTTC. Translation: CASSQNRDVYF.

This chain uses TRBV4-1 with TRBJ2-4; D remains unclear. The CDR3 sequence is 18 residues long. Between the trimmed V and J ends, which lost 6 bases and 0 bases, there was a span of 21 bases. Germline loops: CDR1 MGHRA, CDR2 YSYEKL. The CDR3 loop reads CASSQLPSATLAKNIQYF. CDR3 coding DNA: TGCGCCAGCAGTCAGCTCCCGTCAGCGACCTTAGCCAAAAACATTCAGTACTTC.

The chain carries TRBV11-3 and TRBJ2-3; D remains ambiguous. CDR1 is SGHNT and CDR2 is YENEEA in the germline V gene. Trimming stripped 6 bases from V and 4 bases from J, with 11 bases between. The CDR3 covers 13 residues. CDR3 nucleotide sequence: TGTGCCAGCAGTTCCCCCCCCGCAGATACGCAGTATTTT. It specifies CASSSPPADTQYF.

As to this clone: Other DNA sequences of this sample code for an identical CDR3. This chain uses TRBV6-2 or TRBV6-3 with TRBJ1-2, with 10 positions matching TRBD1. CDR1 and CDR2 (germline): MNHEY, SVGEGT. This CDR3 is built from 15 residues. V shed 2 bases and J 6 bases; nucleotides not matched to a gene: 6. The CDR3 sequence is CASSYRGQGLDGYTF. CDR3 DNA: TGTGCCAGCAGTTACCGGGGACAGGGGTTGGATGGCTACACCTTC.

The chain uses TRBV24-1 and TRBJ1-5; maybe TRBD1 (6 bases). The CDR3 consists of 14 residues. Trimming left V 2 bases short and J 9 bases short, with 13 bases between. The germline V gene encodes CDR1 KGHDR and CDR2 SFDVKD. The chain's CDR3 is CATSDSGATWPQHF. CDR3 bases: TGTGCCACCAGTGATTCAGGGGCTACCTGGCCCCAGCATTTT.

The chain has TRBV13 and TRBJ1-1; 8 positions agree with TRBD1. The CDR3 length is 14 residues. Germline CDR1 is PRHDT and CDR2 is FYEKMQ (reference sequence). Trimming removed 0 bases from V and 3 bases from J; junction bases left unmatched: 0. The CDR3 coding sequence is TGTGCCAGCAGCTTAGGGACAGGGGACACTGAAGCTTTCTTT. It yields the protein CASSLGTGDTEAFF.

In nucleotides, the CDR3 is TGTGCCAGTAGTATAGTCCACGGGGAGGGGGGCTACACCTTC. Its translation: CASSIVHGEGGYTF. V gene TRBV19 combines with J gene TRBJ1-2; D is possibly TRBD1 (5 bases). Germline V CDR1 and CDR2: LNHDA, SQIVND (reference sequence). This CDR3 spans 14 amino acids. With 1 base removed from V and 8 bases from J, the gap between germline ends came to 14 bases.

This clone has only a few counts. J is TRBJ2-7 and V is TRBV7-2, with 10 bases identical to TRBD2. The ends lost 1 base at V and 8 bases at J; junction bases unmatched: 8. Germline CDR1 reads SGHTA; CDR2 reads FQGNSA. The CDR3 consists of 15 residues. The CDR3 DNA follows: TGTGCCAGCAGCTTAGAGTCTAGCGGGGGAATGCAGCAGTACTTC. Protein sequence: CASSLESSGGMQQYF. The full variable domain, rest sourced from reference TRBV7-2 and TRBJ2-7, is GAGVSQSPSNKVTEKGKDVELRCDPISGHTALYWYRQSLGQGLEFLIYFQGNSAPDKSGLPSDRFSAERTGGSVSTLTIQRTQQEDSAVYLCASSLESSGGMQQYFGPGTRLTVT.

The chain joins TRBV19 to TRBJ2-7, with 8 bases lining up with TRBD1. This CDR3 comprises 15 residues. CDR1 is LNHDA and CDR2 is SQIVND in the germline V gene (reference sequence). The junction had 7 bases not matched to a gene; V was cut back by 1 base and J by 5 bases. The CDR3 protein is CASSIVGQGGDEQYF. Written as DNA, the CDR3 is TGTGCCAGTAGTATAGTAGGACAGGGAGGCGACGAGCAGTACTTC.

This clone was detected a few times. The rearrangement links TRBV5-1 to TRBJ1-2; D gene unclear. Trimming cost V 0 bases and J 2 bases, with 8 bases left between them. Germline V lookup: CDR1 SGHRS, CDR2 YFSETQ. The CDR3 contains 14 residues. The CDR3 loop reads CASSLEAGNYGYTF. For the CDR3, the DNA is TGCGCCAGCAGCTTGGAAGCCGGGAACTATGGCTACACCTTC.

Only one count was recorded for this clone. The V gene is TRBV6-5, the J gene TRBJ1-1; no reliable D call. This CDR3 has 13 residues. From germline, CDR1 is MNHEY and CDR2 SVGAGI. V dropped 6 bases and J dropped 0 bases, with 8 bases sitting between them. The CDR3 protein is CASSPQLNTEAFF. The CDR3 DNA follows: TGTGCCAGCAGCCCACAGCTGAACACTGAAGCTTTCTTT.

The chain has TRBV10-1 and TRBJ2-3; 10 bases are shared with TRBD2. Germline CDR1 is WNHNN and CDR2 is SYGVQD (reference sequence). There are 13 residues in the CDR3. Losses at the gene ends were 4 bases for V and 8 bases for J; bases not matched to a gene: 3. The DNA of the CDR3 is TGCGCCAGCAGTGCTAGCGGGGGCGGTACGCAGTATTTT. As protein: CASSASGGGTQYF.

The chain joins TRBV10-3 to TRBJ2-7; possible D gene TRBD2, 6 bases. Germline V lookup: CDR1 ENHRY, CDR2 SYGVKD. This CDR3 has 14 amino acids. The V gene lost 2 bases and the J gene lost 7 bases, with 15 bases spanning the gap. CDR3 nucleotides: TGTGCCATCAGTGAGCCTATGCGGGCGGGAGAGCAGTACTTC. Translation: CAISEPMRAGEQYF.

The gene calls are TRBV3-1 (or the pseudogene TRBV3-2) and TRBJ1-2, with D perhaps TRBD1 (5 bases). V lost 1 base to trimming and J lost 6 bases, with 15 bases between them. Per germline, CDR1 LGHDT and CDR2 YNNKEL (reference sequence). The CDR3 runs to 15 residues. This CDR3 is CASSQVRGVSDGYTF. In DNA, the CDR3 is TGTGCCAGCAGCCAAGTACGGGGGGTATCAGATGGCTACACCTTC.

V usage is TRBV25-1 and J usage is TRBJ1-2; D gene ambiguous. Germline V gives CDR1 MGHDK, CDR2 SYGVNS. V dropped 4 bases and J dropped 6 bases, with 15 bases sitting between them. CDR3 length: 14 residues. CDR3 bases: TGTGCCAGCAGTGCCCGCGGGTCGACTCATGGCTACACCTTC. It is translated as CASSARGSTHGYTF.

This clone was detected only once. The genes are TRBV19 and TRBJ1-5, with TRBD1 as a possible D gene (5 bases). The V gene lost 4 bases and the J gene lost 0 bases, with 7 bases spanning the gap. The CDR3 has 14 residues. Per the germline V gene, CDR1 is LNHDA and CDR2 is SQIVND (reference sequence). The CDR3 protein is CASSSRDSNQPQHF. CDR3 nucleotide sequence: TGTGCCAGTAGTAGCAGGGATAGCAATCAGCCCCAGCATTTT. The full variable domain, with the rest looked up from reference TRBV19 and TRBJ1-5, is DGGITQSPKYLFRKEGQNVTLSCEQNLNHDAMYWYRQDPGQGLRLIYYSQIVNDFQKGDIAEGYSVSREKKESFPLTVTSAQKNPTAFYLCASSSRDSNQPQHFGDGTRLSIL.

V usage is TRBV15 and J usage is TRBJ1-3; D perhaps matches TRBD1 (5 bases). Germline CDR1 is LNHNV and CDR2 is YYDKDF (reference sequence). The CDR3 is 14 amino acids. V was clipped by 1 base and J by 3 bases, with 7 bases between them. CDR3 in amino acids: CATSRGRGGNTIYF. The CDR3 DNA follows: TGTGCCACCAGCAGAGGGAGGGGTGGAAACACCATATATTTT. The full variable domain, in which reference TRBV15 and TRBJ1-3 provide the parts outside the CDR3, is DAMVIQNPRYQVTQFGKPVTLSCSQTLNHNVMYWYQQKSSQAPKLLFHYYDKDFNNEADTPDNFQSRRPNTSFCFLDIRSPGLGDTAMYLCATSRGRGGNTIYFGEGSWLTVV.

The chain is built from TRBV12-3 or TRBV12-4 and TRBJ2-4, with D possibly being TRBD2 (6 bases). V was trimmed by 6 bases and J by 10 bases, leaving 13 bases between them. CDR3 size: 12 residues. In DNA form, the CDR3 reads TGTGCCAGCAGAGGGCCACGGGGGATTCAGTACTTC. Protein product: CASRGPRGIQYF.

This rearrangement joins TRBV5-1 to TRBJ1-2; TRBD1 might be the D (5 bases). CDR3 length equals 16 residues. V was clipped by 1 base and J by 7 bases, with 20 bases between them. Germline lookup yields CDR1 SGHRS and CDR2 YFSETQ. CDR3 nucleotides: TGCGCCAGCAGCTTGAGTCTGGGGCAGGCCCTTGGTGGCTACACCTTC. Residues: CASSLSLGQALGGYTF.

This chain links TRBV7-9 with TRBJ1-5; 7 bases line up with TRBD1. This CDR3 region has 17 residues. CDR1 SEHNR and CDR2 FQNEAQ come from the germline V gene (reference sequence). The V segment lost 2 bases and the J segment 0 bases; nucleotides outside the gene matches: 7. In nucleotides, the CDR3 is TGTGCCAGCAGCTTATTTAGAGGGGGCTATAGCAATCAGCCCCAGCATTTT. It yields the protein CASSLFRGGYSNQPQHF.

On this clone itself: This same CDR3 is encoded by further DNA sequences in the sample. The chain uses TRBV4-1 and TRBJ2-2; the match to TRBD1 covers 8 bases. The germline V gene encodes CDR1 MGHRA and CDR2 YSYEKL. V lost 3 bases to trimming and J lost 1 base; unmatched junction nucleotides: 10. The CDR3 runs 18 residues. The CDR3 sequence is CASSQTGTGGRNTGELFF. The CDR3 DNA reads TGCGCCAGCAGCCAGACTGGAACAGGGGGAAGGAACACCGGGGAGCTGTTTTTT.

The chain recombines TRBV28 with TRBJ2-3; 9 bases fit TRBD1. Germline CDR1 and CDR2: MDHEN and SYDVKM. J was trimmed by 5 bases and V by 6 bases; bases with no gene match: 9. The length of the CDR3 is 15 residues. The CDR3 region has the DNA TGTGCCAGCAGGCTTAAACAGGGGGCGGTAGATACGCAGTATTTT. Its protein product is CASRLKQGAVDTQYF.

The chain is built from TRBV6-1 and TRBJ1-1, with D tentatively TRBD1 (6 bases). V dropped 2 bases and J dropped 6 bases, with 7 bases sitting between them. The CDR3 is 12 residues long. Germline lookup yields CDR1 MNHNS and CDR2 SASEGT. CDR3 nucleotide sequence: TGTGCCAGCAGTGAAAACAGGGCTGAAGCTTTCTTT. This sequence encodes CASSENRAEAFF.

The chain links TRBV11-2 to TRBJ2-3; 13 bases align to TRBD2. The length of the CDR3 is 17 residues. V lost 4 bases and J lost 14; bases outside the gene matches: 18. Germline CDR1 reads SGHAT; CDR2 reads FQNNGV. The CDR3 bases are TGTGCCAGCAGCTCTCCTGGGACTAGCGGGGCCTACGGTGCCCGGTATTTT. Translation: CASSSPGTSGAYGARYF.

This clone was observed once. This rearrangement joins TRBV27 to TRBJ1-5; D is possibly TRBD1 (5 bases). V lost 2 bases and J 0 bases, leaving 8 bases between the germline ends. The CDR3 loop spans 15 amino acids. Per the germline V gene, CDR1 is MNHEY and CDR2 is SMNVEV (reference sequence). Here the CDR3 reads CASSLGGNSNQPQHF. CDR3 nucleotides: TGTGCCAGCAGTTTAGGGGGGAATAGCAATCAGCCCCAGCATTTT.

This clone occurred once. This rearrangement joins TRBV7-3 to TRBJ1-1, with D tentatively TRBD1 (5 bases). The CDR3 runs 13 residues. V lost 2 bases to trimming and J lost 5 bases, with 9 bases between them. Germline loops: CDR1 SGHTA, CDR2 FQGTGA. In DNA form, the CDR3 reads TGTGCCAGCAGCTTATTCGGGGGGACTGAAGCTTTCTTT. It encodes CASSLFGGTEAFF.